The clone carrying this TCR beta chain was observed a handful of times. Its target is unknown. Because the CDR3's place on the DNA is in doubt, the DNA is left out and the CDR3 is given as listed by TCRdb. Germline lookup yields CDR1 MDHEN and CDR2 SYDVKM. The CDR3 is 12 amino acids in total, end residues counted. Sorted CD4+ subsets: naive, central memory, regulatory, stem cell-like memory (CD45RO/CCR7/CD25/CD127/CD95/CD27 panel). Purity exceeding 95% was reached by all sorted populations. The data are from a study of beta chain features in type 1 diabetes. Notes on the study in general: The naive, central memory and Treg TCRB repertoires looked more alike in patients than they did in healthy donors. VDJ junctions in type 1 diabetes patients carried more deletions and fewer insertions. In all four CD4+ subsets, TCRB CDR3 length was significantly, moderately reduced in type 1 diabetes.

Sequencing targeted expressed TCRB transcripts, as all isolated RNA had been reverse transcribed. The table came from immunoSEQ multiplex PCR; TCRdb's copy has only in-frame clones and leaves some out. The table includes about 180,000 clones, 7% to 9% detected once. The material sequenced was central memory CD4+ T cells from blood. The TCR comes from a man between 18 and 29 years old with type 1 diabetes. The V call is TRBV28, the J call TRBJ1-2; the DNA was not compared with TRBD1, the D call given in the table. The CDR3 spells CASSLWTRGYTF.